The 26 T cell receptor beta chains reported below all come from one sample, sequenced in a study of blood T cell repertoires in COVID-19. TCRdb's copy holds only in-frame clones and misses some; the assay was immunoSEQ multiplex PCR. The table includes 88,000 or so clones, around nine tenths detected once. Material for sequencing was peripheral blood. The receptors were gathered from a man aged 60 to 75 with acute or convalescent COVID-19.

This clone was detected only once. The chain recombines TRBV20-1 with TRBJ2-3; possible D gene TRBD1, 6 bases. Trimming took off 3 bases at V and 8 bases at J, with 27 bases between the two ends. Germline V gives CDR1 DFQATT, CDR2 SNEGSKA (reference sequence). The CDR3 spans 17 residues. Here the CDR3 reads CSASPLTRGTGWGTQYF. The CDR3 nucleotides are TGCAGTGCTAGTCCCCTTACGAGGGGGACCGGGTGGGGTACGCAGTATTTT.

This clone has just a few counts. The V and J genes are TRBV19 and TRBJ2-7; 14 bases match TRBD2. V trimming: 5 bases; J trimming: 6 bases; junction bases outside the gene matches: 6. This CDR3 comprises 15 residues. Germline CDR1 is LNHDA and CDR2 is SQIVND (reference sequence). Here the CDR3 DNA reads TGTGCCAGTAGTCCGACTAGCGGGAGGGCGGGCGAGCAGTACTTC. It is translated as CASSPTSGRAGEQYF.

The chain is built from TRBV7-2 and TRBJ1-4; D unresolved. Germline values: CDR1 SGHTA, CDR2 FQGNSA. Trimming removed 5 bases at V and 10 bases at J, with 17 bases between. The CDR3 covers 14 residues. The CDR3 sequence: CASSPQAIGGKLFF. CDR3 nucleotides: TGTGCCAGCAGCCCTCAGGCGATAGGTGGAAAACTGTTTTTT. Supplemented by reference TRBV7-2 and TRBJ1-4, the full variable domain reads GAGVSQSPSNKVTEKGKDVELRCDPISGHTALYWYRQSLGQGLEFLIYFQGNSAPDKSGLPSDRFSAERTGGSVSTLTIQRTQQEDSAVYLCASSPQAIGGKLFFGSGTQLSVL.

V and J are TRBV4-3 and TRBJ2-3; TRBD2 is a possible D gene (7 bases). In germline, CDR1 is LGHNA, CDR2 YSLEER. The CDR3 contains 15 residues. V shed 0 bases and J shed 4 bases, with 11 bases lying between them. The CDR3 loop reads CASSQEYGGPDTQYF. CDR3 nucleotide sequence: TGCGCCAGCAGCCAAGAATACGGGGGGCCAGATACGCAGTATTTT.

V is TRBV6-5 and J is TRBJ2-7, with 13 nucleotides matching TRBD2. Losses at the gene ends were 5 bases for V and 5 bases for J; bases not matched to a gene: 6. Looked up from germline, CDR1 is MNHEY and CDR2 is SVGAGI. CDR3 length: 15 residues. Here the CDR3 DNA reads TGTGCCAGCAGTATCGGGACTAGCGGGGCCCACGAGCAGTACTTC. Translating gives CASSIGTSGAHEQYF.

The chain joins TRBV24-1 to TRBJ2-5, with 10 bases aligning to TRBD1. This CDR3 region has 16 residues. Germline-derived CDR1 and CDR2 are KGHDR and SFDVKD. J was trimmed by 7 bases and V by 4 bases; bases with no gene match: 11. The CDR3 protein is CATSDAGTGERATQYF. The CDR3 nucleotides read TGTGCCACCAGTGACGCTGGGACAGGGGAAAGGGCGACCCAGTACTTC.

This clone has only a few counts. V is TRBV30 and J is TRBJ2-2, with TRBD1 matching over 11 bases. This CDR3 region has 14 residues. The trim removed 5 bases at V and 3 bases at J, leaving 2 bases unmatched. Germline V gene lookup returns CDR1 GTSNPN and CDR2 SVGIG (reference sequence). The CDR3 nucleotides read TGTGCCTGGGGGACAGGGGGTTACACCGGGGAGCTGTTTTTT. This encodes CAWGTGGYTGELFF.

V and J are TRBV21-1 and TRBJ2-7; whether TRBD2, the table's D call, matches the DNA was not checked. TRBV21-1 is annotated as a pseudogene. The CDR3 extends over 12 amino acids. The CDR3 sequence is CASSKAGREQYF. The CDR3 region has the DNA TGTGCCAGCAGCAAAGCCGGTCGCGAGCAGTACTTC.

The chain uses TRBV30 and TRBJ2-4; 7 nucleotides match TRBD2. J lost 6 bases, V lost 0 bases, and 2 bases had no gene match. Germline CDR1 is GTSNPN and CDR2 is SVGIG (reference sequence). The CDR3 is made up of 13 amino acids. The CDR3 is CAWSVASGNIQYF. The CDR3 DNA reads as TGTGCCTGGAGTGTAGCTAGCGGAAACATTCAGTACTTC.

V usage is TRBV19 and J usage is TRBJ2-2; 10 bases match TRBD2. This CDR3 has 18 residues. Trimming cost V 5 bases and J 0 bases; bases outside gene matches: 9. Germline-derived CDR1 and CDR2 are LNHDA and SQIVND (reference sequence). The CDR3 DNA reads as TGTGCCAGTAGTCCCCGGGCTAGCGGGGGACCGAACACCGGGGAGCTGTTTTTT. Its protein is CASSPRASGGPNTGELFF. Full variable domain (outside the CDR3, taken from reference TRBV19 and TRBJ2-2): DGGITQSPKYLFRKEGQNVTLSCEQNLNHDAMYWYRQDPGQGLRLIYYSQIVNDFQKGDIAEGYSVSREKKESFPLTVTSAQKNPTAFYLCASSPRASGGPNTGELFFGEGSRLTVL.

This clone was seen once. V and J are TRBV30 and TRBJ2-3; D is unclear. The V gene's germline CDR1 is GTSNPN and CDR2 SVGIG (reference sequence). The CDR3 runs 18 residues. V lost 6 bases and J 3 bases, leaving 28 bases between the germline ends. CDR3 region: CACHYVLIGGFETDTQYF. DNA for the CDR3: TGTGCCTGCCATTATGTGCTGATAGGCGGCTTTGAGACAGATACGCAGTATTTT.

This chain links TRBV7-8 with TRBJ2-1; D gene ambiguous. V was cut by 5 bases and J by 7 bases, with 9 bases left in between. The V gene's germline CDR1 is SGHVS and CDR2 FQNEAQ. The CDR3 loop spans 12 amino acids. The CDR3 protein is CASSPPRNEQFF. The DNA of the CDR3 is TGTGCCAGCAGCCCTCCCAGAAATGAGCAGTTCTTC.

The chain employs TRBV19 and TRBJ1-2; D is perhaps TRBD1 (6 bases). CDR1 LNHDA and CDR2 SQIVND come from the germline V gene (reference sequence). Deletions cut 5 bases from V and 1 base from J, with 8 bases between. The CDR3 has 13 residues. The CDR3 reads CASSLQGNYGYTF. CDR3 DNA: TGTGCCAGTAGTTTACAGGGTAACTATGGCTACACCTTC.

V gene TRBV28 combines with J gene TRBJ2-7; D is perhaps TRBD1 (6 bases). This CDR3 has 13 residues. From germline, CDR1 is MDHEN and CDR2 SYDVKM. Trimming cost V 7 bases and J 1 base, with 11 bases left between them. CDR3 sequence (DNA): TGTGCCAGCACCCTGGGACATTCCTACGAGCAGTACTTC. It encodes CASTLGHSYEQYF.

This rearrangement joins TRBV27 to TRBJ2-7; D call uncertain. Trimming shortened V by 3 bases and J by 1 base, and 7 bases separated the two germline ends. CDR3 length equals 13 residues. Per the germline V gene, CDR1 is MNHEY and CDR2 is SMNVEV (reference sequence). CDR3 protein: CASSFVQSYEQYF. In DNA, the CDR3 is TGTGCCAGCAGTTTCGTACAGTCCTACGAGCAGTACTTC.

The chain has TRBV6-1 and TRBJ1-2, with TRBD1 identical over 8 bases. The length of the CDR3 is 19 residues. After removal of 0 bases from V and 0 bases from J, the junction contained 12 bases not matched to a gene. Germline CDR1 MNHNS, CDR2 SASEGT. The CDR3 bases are TGTGCCAGCAGTGAAGCGCGATTTTGGTTACAGGGGGCTAACTATGGCTACACCTTC. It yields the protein CASSEARFWLQGANYGYTF.

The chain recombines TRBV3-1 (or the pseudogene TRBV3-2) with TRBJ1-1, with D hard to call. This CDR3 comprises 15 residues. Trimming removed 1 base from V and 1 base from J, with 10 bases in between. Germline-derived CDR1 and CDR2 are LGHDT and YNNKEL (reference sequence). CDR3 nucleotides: TGTGCCAGCAGCCAAGCGGGTTTGGCGAACACTGAAGCTTTCTTT. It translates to CASSQAGLANTEAFF.

In nucleotides, the CDR3 is TGCGCCAGCAAGAGGGAACCCGCGCCGACTCAATATGGCTACACCTTC. This codes for CASKREPAPTQYGYTF. The chain joins TRBV5-1 to TRBJ1-2; D gene uncertain. V lost 6 bases and J lost 5, with 23 bases in between. The CDR3 loop spans 16 amino acids. In germline, CDR1 is SGHRS, CDR2 YFSETQ.

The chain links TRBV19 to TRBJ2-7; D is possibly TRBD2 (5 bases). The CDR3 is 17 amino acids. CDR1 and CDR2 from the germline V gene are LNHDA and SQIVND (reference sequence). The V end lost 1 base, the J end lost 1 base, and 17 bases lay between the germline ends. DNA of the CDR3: TGTGCCAGTAGTATAGCCGCTAGCACCCAAAGATCCTACGAGCAGTACTTC. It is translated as CASSIAASTQRSYEQYF.

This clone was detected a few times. In DNA form, the CDR3 reads TGTGCCTGGAGTGTTGGGACACAGAACACTGAAGCTTTCTTT. It yields the protein CAWSVGTQNTEAFF. The J gene is TRBJ1-1, the V gene TRBV30; D might be TRBD1 (6 bases). From germline, CDR1 is GTSNPN and CDR2 SVGIG (reference sequence). The V end was cut by 0 bases, the J end by 1 base, with 9 bases between. The CDR3 has 14 amino acids.

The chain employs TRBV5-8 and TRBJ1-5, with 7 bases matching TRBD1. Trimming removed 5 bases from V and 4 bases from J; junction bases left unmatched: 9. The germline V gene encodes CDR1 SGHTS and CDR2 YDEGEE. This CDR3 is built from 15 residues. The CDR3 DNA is TGTGCCAGCAGGAACTCCGGGACAGTTAATCAGCCCCAGCATTTT. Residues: CASRNSGTVNQPQHF.

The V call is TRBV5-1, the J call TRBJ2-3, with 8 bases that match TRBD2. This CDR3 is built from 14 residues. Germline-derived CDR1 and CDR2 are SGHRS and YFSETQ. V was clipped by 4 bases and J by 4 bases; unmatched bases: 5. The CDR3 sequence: CASSRSGSADTQYF. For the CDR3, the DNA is TGCGCCAGCAGCCGGAGCGGGAGCGCAGATACGCAGTATTTT. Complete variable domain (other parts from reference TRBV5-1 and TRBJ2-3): KAGVTQTPRYLIKTRGQQVTLSCSPISGHRSVSWYQQTPGQGLQFLFEYFSETQRNKGNFPGRFSGRQFSNSRSEMNVSTLELGDSALYLCASSRSGSADTQYFGPGTRLTVL.

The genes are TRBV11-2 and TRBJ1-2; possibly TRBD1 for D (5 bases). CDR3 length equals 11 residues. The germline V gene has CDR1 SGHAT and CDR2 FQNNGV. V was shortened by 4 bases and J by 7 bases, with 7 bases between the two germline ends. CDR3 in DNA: TGTGCCAGCAGCTCCAGGGTTGGCTACACCTTC. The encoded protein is CASSSRVGYTF.

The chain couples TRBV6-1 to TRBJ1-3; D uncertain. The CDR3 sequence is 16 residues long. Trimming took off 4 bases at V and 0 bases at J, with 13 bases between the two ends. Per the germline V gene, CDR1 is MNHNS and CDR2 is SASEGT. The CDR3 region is CASSVRTGSSGNTIYF. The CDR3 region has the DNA TGTGCCAGCAGTGTCCGGACGGGGAGCTCTGGAAACACCATATATTTT.

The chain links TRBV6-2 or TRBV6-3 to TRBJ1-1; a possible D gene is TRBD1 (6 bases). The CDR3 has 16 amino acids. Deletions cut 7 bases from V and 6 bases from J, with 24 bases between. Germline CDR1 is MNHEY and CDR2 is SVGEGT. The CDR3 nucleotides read TGTGCCAGCACCCCACGCCCCAGGGGATCTTTCGCTGAAGCTTTCTTT. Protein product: CASTPRPRGSFAEAFF.

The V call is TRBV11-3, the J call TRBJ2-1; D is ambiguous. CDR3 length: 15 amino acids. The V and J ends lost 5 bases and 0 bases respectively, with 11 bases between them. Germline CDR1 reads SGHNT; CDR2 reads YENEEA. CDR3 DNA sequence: TGTGCCAGCAGCCCCGCTCACTTCTCCTACAATGAGCAGTTCTTC. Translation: CASSPAHFSYNEQFF.